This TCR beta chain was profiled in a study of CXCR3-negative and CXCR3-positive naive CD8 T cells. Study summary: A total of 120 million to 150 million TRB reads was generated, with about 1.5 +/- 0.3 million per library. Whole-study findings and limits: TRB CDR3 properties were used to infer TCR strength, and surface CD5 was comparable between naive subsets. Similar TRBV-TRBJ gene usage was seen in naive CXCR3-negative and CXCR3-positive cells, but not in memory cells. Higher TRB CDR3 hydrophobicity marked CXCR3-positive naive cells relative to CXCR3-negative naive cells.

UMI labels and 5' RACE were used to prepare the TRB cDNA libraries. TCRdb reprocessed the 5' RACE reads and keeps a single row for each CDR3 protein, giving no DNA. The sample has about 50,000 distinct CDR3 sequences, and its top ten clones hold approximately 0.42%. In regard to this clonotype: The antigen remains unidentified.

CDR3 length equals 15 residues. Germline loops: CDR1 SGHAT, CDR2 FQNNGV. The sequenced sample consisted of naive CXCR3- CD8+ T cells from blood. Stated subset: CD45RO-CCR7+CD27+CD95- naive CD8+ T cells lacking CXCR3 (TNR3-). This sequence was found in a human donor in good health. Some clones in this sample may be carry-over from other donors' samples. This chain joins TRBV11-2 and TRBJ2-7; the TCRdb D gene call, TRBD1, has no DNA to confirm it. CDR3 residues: CASSLDSGRVYEQYF.